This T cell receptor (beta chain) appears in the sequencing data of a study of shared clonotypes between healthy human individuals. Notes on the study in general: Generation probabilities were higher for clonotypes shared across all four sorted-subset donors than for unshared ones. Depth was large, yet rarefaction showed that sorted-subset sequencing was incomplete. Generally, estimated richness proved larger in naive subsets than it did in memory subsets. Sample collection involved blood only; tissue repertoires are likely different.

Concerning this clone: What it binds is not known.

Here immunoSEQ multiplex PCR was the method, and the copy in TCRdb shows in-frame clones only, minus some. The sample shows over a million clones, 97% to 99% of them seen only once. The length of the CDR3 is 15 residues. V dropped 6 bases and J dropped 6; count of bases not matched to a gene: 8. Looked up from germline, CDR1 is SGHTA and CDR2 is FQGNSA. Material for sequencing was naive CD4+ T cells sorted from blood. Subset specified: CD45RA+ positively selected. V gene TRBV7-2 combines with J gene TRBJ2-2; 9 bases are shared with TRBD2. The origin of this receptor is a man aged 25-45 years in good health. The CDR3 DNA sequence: TGTGCCAGCAGTCGTAGCGGGAGCAGAGCCGGGGAGCTGTTTTTT. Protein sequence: CASSRSGSRAGELFF.